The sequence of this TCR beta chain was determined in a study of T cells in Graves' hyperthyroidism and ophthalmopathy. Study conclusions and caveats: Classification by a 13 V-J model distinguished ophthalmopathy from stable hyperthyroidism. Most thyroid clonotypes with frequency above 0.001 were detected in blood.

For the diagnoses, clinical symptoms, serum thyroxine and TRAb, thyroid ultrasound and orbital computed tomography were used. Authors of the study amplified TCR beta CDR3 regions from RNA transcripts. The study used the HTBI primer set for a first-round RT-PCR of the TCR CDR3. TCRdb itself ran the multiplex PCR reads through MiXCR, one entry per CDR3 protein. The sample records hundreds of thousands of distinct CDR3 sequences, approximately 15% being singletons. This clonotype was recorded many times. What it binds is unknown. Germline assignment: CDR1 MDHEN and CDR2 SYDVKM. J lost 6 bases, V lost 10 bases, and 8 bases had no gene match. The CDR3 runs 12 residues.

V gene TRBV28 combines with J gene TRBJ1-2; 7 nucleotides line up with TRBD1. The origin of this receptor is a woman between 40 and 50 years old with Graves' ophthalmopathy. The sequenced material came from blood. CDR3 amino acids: CAISQGGDGYTF. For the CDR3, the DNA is TGTGCCATATCGCAGGGGGGGGATGGCTACACCTTC.